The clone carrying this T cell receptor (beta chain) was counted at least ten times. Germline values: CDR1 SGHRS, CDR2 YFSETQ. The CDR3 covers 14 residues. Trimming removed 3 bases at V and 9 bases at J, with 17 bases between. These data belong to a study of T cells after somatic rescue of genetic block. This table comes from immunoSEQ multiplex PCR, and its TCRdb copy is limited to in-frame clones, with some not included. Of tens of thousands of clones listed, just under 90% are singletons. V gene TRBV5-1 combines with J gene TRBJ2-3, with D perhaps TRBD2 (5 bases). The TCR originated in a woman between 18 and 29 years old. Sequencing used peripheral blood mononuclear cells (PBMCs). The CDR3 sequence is CASSSSGVGETQYF. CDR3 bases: TGCGCCAGCAGCTCCTCCGGGGTCGGTGAGACGCAGTATTTT.